This T cell receptor (beta chain) came from a study of blood T cells in healthy people across ages. Study-wide points: Versus aged donors, long-lived donors had higher diversity and more naive CD4+ cells. Researchers deemed the diversity estimates from one million T cells underestimates.

Germline lookup yields CDR1 SQVTM and CDR2 ANQGSEA. Germline trimming cut 3 bases from V and 1 base from J; bases unmatched to any gene: 8. CDR3 length: 15 residues. Using a J-beta primer mix together with a sample-barcoded 5' primer, a second PCR was run for roughly 7 to 12 cycles. One entry per CDR3 protein results from TCRdb running MiXCR on the 5' RACE reads. The data contain 600,000 to 1,000,000 distinct CDR3 sequences, 20% to 25% of them singletons. This clonotype was seen only a few times. Its antigen remains unidentified. The same specimen was also included in a second study, on T cells of mothers and their children. That work states: Barcodes for each sample and 2-4 random nucleotides were added by the M1S primer used in the second PCR. For each mother, over 8 million TCR beta CDR3 reads were obtained, and for each child, a few million.

The source of this sequence is a boy under 18 in good health. The rearrangement links TRBV29-1 to TRBJ1-2; the match to TRBD1 covers 7 bases. Sequencing was done on a sample of blood. The CDR3 reads CSVEVDREGNYGYTF. The CDR3 DNA reads TGCAGCGTTGAGGTCGACAGGGAGGGTAACTATGGCTACACCTTC.